The T cell receptor beta chain under discussion was sequenced for a study of blood T cell repertoires in COVID-19. Original analysis: Amplifying reference gene primers gave estimates of nucleated cell counts. Here immunoSEQ multiplex PCR was the method, and the copy in TCRdb shows in-frame clones only, minus some. That table furnishes V, J and clone size, whereas the DNA furnished D and trimming. The table has about 250,000 clones, over 75% seen once. The CDR3 is made up of 11 amino acids. V dropped 2 bases and J dropped 5 bases, with 3 bases sitting between them. CDR1 and CDR2 (germline): MRHNA, SNTAGT.

This clonotype originated in a woman of 80 years or more with acute or convalescent COVID-19. J is TRBJ2-5 and V is TRBV6-4; D is unresolved. Sequences were obtained from peripheral blood. The chain's CDR3 is CASSDPETQYF. CDR3 bases: TGTGCCAGCAGTGACCCTGAGACCCAGTACTTC.